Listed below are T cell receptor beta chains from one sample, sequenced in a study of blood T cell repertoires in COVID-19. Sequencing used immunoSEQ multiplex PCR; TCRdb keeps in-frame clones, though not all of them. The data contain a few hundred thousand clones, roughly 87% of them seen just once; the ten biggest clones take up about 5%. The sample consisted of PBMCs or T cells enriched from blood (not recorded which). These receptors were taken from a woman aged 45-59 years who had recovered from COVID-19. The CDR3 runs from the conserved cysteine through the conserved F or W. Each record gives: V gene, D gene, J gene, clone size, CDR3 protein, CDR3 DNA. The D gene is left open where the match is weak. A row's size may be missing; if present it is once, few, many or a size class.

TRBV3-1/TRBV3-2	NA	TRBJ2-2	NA	CASSQGQGSGELFF	TGTGCCAGCAGCCAAGGGCAGGGGTCCGGGGAGCTGTTTTTT
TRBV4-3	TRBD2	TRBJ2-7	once	CASSQDVPSGSAPGYEQYF	TGCGCCAGCAGCCAAGATGTCCCTAGCGGGAGCGCCCCCGGGTACGAGCAGTACTTC
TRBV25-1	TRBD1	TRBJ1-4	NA	CASNPGQNNEKLFF	TGTGCCAGCAATCCGGGACAGAATAATGAAAAACTGTTTTTT
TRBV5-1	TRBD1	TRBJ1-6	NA	CASSGGQGADSPLHF	TGCGCCAGCAGCGGCGGACAGGGGGCGGATTCACCCCTCCACTTT
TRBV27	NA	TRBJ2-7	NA	CASSFRTDRRGYEQYF	TGTGCCAGCAGTTTCAGGACAGACCGCCGAGGGTACGAGCAGTACTTC
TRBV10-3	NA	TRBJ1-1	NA	CAISGQSEAFF	TGTGCCATCAGTGGACAGTCTGAAGCTTTCTTT
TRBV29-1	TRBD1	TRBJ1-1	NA	CSVDRGQGMNTEAFF	TGCAGCGTCGACAGGGGGCAGGGGATGAACACTGAAGCTTTCTTT
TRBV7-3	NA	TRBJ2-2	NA	CASSLTGSGELFF	TGTGCCAGCAGCTTAACGGGCAGCGGGGAGCTGTTTTTT
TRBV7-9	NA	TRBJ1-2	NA	CASSEGRLYGYTF	TGTGCCAGCAGCGAGGGCAGGCTCTATGGCTACACCTTC
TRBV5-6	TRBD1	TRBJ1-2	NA	CASSPQGLGGYTF	TGTGCCAGCAGCCCACAGGGGTTGGGTGGCTACACCTTC
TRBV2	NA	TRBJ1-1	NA	CASSGTVVSTEAFF	TGTGCCAGCAGTGGGACAGTGGTTAGTACTGAAGCTTTCTTT
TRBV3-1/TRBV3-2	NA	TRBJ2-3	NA	CASSLGVSTGTDGYTDTQYF	TGTGCCAGCAGCCTAGGGGTTTCAACAGGCACCGACGGTTACACAGATACGCAGTATTTT
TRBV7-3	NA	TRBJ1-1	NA	CASSAAGTPGTEAFF	TGTGCCAGCAGCGCGGCAGGGACTCCGGGCACTGAAGCTTTCTTT
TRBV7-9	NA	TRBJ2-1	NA	CASSLAGEHEQFF	TGTGCCAGCAGCTTAGCGGGAGAGCATGAGCAGTTCTTC
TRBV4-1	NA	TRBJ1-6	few	CASSQESSYNSPLHF	TGCGCCAGCAGCCAAGAGAGCTCCTATAATTCACCCCTCCACTTT
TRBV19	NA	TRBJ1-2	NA	CASSILMGSTKANYGYTF	TGTGCCAGTAGTATTTTGATGGGTTCGACAAAAGCTAACTATGGCTACACCTTC
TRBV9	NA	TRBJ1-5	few	CASSRQGSNQPQHF	TGTGCCAGCAGCCGCCAGGGTAGCAATCAGCCCCAGCATTTT
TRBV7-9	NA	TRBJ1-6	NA	CASTGDRDLHF	TGTGCCAGCACTGGCGACAGAGATCTCCACTTT
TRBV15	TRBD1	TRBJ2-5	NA	CATSKTTGRETQYF	TGTGCCACCAGCAAGACGACAGGGCGAGAGACCCAGTACTTC
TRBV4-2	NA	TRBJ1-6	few	CASSQGQNNSPLHF	TGTGCCAGCAGCCAAGGGCAGAATAATTCACCCCTCCACTTT
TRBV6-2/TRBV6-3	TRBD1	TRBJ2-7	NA	CASSYTGTGSEQYF	TGTGCCAGCAGTTACACCGGGACAGGGAGCGAGCAGTACTTC
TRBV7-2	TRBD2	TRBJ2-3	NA	CASSPGLAGGTSTDTQYF	TGTGCCAGCAGCCCGGGACTAGCGGGGGGCACAAGCACAGATACGCAGTATTTT
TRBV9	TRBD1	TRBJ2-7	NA	CASSVMGQGHYEQYF	TGTGCCAGCAGCGTAATGGGACAGGGACACTACGAGCAGTACTTC
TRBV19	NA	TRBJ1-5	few	CASSIRQPPQHF	TGTGCCAGTAGTATCAGACAGCCGCCCCAGCATTTT
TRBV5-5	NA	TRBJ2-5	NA	CASSLFGTGLVEETQYF	TGTGCCAGCAGCTTGTTCGGCACAGGGCTTGTTGAAGAGACCCAGTACTTC
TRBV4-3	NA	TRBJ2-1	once	CASSQRVRDYNEQFF	TGCGCCAGCAGCCAAAGGGTCCGGGACTACAATGAGCAGTTCTTC
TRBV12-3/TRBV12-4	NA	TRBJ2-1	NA	CASSRSYEQFF	TGTGCCAGCAGCCGGTCCTATGAGCAGTTCTTC
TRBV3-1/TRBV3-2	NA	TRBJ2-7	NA	CASITNWGDGSYEQYF	TGTGCCAGCATCACAAACTGGGGGGACGGGTCCTACGAGCAGTACTTC
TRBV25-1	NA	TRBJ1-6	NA	CASSQPSDNSPLHF	TGTGCCAGCAGCCAACCGTCGGATAATTCACCCCTCCACTTT
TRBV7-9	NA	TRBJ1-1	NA	CASSSLQGEDTEAFF	TGTGCCAGCAGCTCACTACAGGGTGAGGACACTGAAGCTTTCTTT
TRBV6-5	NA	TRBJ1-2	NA	CASSYSIIGQGFGYTF	TGTGCCAGCAGTTACTCGATCATCGGGCAGGGTTTCGGCTACACCTTC
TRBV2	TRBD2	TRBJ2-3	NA	CASSLMTSGGADTQYF	TGTGCCAGCAGTCTAATGACTAGCGGGGGGGCAGATACGCAGTATTTT